Below, 21 T cell receptor beta chains from the same sample are listed, as sequenced in a study of blood T cell repertoires in COVID-19. The method was immunoSEQ multiplex PCR; TCRdb's version includes in-frame clones alone and lacks a portion of them. The sample gives hundreds of thousands of clones, approximately 89% of which show up once; approximately 0.9% is in the top ten. Sequenced sample: peripheral blood. Source of these receptors: a man aged 18 to 30 with COVID-19, enrolled during active disease.

The chain is built from TRBV6-5 and TRBJ2-7; 9 nucleotides align to TRBD2. CDR3 length: 15 amino acids. Germline loops: CDR1 MNHEY, CDR2 SVGAGI. The V segment lost 7 bases and the J segment 0 bases; nucleotides outside the gene matches: 7. CDR3 in DNA: TGTGCCAGCAAGCGGGGGGCGGTCAGCTCCTACGAGCAGTACTTC. Its protein product is CASKRGAVSSYEQYF.

This chain links TRBV6-6 with TRBJ1-1; D unclear. The V end was cut by 0 bases, the J end by 3 bases, with 5 bases between. The CDR3 length is 13 residues. The germline V gene has CDR1 MNHNY and CDR2 SVGAGI (reference sequence). CDR3 protein: CASSYSSDTEAFF. The CDR3 nucleotides read TGTGCCAGCAGTTACTCTTCGGACACTGAAGCTTTCTTT.

This sequence joins TRBV27 and TRBJ2-7, with a possible D match to TRBD1 (6 bases). CDR3 length equals 15 residues. Germline V lookup: CDR1 MNHEY, CDR2 SMNVEV (reference sequence). The V and J ends lost 3 bases and 3 bases respectively, with 15 bases between them. The CDR3 spells CASSLTIGTSYEQYF. The CDR3 nucleotides are TGTGCCAGCAGTTTGACAATCGGGACAAGCTACGAGCAGTACTTC.

The V gene is TRBV2, the J gene TRBJ2-7, with 8 bases matching TRBD2. V lost 2 bases, J lost 6 bases, and 18 bases stayed unmatched. The CDR3 runs 18 residues. Per the germline V gene, CDR1 is SNHLY and CDR2 is FYNNEI. Here the CDR3 DNA reads TGTGCCAGCAGTGAAACCCGCCGAACACTGGGACTAGTCCGCGAGCAGTACTTC. As protein: CASSETRRTLGLVREQYF.

This chain links TRBV10-3 with TRBJ2-7; a possible D gene is TRBD1 (6 bases). The V end lost 2 bases, the J end lost 4 bases, and 15 bases lay between the germline ends. Germline V gives CDR1 ENHRY, CDR2 SYGVKD. The CDR3 is 15 residues long. DNA for the CDR3: TGTGCCATCAGTGAGAGAACAGGGAGCAGGTACGAGCAGTACTTC. Its protein product is CAISERTGSRYEQYF.

The J gene is TRBJ2-2, the V gene TRBV7-6, with a tentative D call TRBD1 (6 bases). Germline loops: CDR1 SGHVS, CDR2 FNYEAQ. V lost 2 bases to trimming and J lost 4 bases, with 11 bases between them. The CDR3 covers 15 residues. For the CDR3, the DNA is TGTGCCAGCAGCTTAAAGCAAGGGGGCACCGGGGAGCTGTTTTTT. Translating it yields CASSLKQGGTGELFF.

The rearrangement joins TRBV25-1 to TRBJ2-7, with D perhaps matching TRBD2 (5 bases). This CDR3 is built from 15 residues. The germline V gene encodes CDR1 MGHDK and CDR2 SYGVNS. Trimming removed 1 base at V and 3 bases at J, with 13 bases between. CDR3 DNA sequence: TGTGCCAGCAGTGAATCCCGGGGTGAAGGCTACGAGCAGTACTTC. Its protein is CASSESRGEGYEQYF.

The V call is TRBV19, the J call TRBJ1-5, with TRBD1 matching over 10 bases. This CDR3 has 15 amino acids. In germline, CDR1 is LNHDA, CDR2 SQIVND (reference sequence). Trimming removed 3 bases from V and 6 bases from J; junction bases left unmatched: 5. The DNA for the CDR3 is TGTGCCAGTAGTATCGGGACAGGGGTCGGTCAGCCCCAGCATTTT. Its translation is CASSIGTGVGQPQHF.

The V call is TRBV5-1, the J call TRBJ2-2, with 8 bases that match TRBD2. Germline trimming cut 8 bases from V and 4 bases from J; bases unmatched to any gene: 28. Per the germline V gene, CDR1 is SGHRS and CDR2 is YFSETQ. CDR3 size: 21 residues. The DNA for the CDR3 is TGCGCCAGACACCCGCCGACGGCCCACCAAACTAGCGGTAAAGGCACCGGGGAGCTGTTTTTT. Translation: CARHPPTAHQTSGKGTGELFF.

This chain uses TRBV9 with TRBJ2-7; D may be TRBD1 (6 bases). The CDR3 totals 15 residues. Per germline, CDR1 SGDLS and CDR2 YYNGEE. Trimming removed 0 bases from V and 4 bases from J, with 14 bases in between. CDR3 sequence (DNA): TGTGCCAGCAGCGTAGGCGGGCAGGGGTTATACGAGCAGTACTTC. This gives the protein CASSVGGQGLYEQYF.

V and J are TRBV7-6 and TRBJ2-1; the match to TRBD2 covers 10 bases. Trimming removed 4 bases from V and 6 bases from J; junction bases left unmatched: 9. Germline lookup yields CDR1 SGHVS and CDR2 FNYEAQ. The CDR3 covers 16 residues. The CDR3 spells CASSSSPSGRLNEQFF. DNA of the CDR3: TGTGCCAGCAGCTCCTCCCCTAGCGGGAGACTCAATGAGCAGTTCTTC.

This chain uses TRBV18 with TRBJ1-6; 7 positions agree with TRBD1. Germline lookup yields CDR1 KGHSH and CDR2 LQKENI. The CDR3 is made up of 16 amino acids. The trim removed 4 bases at V and 4 bases at J, leaving 7 bases unmatched. The CDR3 loop is CASSQQGNGYNSPLHF. In DNA, the CDR3 is TGTGCCAGCTCACAACAGGGGAACGGGTATAATTCACCCCTCCACTTT.

This chain connects TRBV4-1 to TRBJ2-7, with D possibly TRBD1 on 6 matching bases. This CDR3 is built from 16 residues. Per germline, CDR1 MGHRA and CDR2 YSYEKL. The V and J ends lost 2 bases and 5 bases respectively, with 19 bases between them. CDR3 amino acids: CASSQLRDTGGDEQYF. In DNA form, the CDR3 reads TGCGCCAGCAGCCAATTACGGGACACGGGTGGGGACGAGCAGTACTTC.

The genes are TRBV30 and TRBJ2-2; 7 bases map to TRBD1. V lost 4 bases to trimming and J lost 8 bases; unmatched junction nucleotides: 7. Germline V gives CDR1 GTSNPN, CDR2 SVGIG (reference sequence). This CDR3 has 13 amino acids. CDR3 sequence (DNA): TGTGCCTGGAACCGCAGGGGGAAGGGGGAGCTGTTTTTT. This codes for CAWNRRGKGELFF.

V gene TRBV7-5 combines with J gene TRBJ2-7; the tabulated D call, TRBD1, remains unverified against the DNA. TRBV7-5 corresponds to a pseudogene. The CDR3 contains 14 residues. CDR3 loop: CVRSPGLAAYEQYF. CDR3 coding DNA: TGTGTCAGAAGCCCAGGATTGGCCGCTTACGAGCAGTACTTC.

V usage is TRBV19 and J usage is TRBJ2-3, with unresolved D. The germline CDR1 and CDR2 sequences are LNHDA and SQIVND (reference sequence). The CDR3 spans 14 residues. V was clipped by 9 bases and J by 0 bases, with 13 bases between them. CDR3 in amino acids: CASAVTASTDTQYF. DNA of the CDR3: TGTGCCAGCGCAGTTACAGCTAGCACAGATACGCAGTATTTT.

V usage is TRBV19 and J usage is TRBJ1-3, with D possibly matching TRBD1 (6 bases). Germline CDR1 reads LNHDA; CDR2 reads SQIVND (reference sequence). CDR3 length equals 16 residues. The V gene lost 3 bases and the J gene lost 3 bases, with 15 bases spanning the gap. Here the CDR3 DNA reads TGTGCCAGTAGTATTCGTTCAGGGGTAGGTGGAAACACCATATATTTT. This sequence encodes CASSIRSGVGGNTIYF.

This chain links TRBV9 with TRBJ2-1; D is undetermined. The CDR3 contains 11 residues. V was pared by 3 bases and J by 8 bases, with 6 bases between. CDR1 and CDR2 (germline): SGDLS, YYNGEE. The CDR3 reads CASSAGHEQFF. As DNA, the CDR3 is TGTGCCAGCAGCGCAGGTCATGAGCAGTTCTTC.

In DNA form, the CDR3 reads TGTGCCAGCAGCTTGGTACTAGGAGACCACGAGCAGTACTTC. Its translation: CASSLVLGDHEQYF. The rearrangement links TRBV5-4 to TRBJ2-7, with D possibly being TRBD2 (5 bases). Germline CDR1 reads SGHNT; CDR2 reads YYREEE (reference sequence). Trimming stripped 0 bases from V and 5 bases from J, with 12 bases between. The CDR3 length is 14 residues.

The V gene is TRBV4-2, the J gene TRBJ2-1; 11 nucleotides line up with TRBD2. CDR1 and CDR2 (germline): LGHNA, YNFKEQ. V was clipped by 4 bases and J by 8 bases; unmatched bases: 7. The CDR3 length is 15 residues. The CDR3 loop is CASSPLAGGKYEQFF. The CDR3 DNA reads as TGTGCCAGCAGCCCGCTAGCGGGAGGTAAATATGAGCAGTTCTTC.

The CDR3 sequence is CASSGLLTGTYGYTF. The CDR3 DNA is TGCGCCAGCAGCGGACTCTTGACAGGAACTTATGGCTACACCTTC. This chain uses TRBV5-1 with TRBJ1-2, with D possibly being TRBD1 (6 bases). The CDR3 covers 15 residues. Germline CDR1 SGHRS, CDR2 YFSETQ. The germline V and J ends were trimmed by 4 bases and 5 bases, with 18 bases remaining between them.